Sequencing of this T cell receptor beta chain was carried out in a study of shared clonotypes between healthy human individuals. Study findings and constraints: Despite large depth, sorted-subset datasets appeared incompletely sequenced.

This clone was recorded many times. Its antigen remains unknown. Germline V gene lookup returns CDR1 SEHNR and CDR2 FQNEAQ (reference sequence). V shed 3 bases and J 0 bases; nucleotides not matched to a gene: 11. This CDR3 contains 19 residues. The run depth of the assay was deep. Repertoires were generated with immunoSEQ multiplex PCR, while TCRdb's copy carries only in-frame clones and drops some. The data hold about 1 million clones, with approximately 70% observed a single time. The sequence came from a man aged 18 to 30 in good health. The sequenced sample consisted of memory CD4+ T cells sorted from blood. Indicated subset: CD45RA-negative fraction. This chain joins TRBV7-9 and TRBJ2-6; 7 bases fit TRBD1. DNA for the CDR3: TGTGCCAGCAGCTTTTCCCAGATGGGACAGCGCTCTGGGGCCAACGTCCTGACTTTC. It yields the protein CASSFSQMGQRSGANVLTF.